The 10 T cell receptor beta chains given below trace back to one sample, sequenced in a study of PD-1 blockade in classical Hodgkin lymphoma (dated by TCRdb to the early 2020s). The library was obtained by the immunoSEQ multiplex PCR assay. TCRdb limited this immuneACCESS table to in-frame rearrangements with V and J called. A share of clones is missing; checked studies link under half to unresolved V genes, and the rest is unexplained. A total of under 110,000 clones appear in this sample, roughly 91% of them only once. The top ten constitute around 6.6% of the sample. The time point label for this specimen denotes: cycle 2 day 1 (C2D1) of nivolumab. Relapse after autologous stem cell transplantation had occurred in all trial patients, and cohorts A, B and C were distinguished by prior brentuximab vedotin exposure. Sequencing was performed on peripheral blood mononuclear cells (PBMCs), taken before the second cycle of nivolumab. The receptors were gathered from a human donor with classical Hodgkin lymphoma.

The gene calls are TRBV6-6 and TRBJ2-1; 12 nucleotides match TRBD2. The CDR3 extends over 16 amino acids. The J segment lost 3 bases and the V segment lost 6 bases, leaving 6 bases of the junction unmatched. Germline lookup yields CDR1 MNHNY and CDR2 SVGAGI (reference sequence). This CDR3 reads CASSLTSGGLYNEQFF. As DNA, the CDR3 is TGTGCCAGCAGCTTGACTAGCGGGGGCCTCTACAATGAGCAGTTCTTC.

The CDR3 DNA reads TGTGCCAGCAGCTTGGTGGCAGGATCCTACGAGCAGTACTTC. It translates to CASSLVAGSYEQYF. This chain joins TRBV5-6 and TRBJ2-7; D is unresolved. Germline V CDR1 and CDR2: SGHDT, YYEEEE. Trimming took 0 bases from V and 1 from J, leaving 8 bases between them. The CDR3 runs to 14 residues.

This clone was detected only once. The chain couples TRBV30 to TRBJ2-3; 7 nucleotides match TRBD2. This CDR3 contains 13 residues. Germline loops: CDR1 GTSNPN, CDR2 SVGIG (reference sequence). The trim removed 7 bases at V and 0 bases at J, leaving 4 bases unmatched. CDR3 region: CASLGGSTDTQYF. Written as DNA, the CDR3 is TGTGCCTCACTCGGGGGGAGCACAGATACGCAGTATTTT.

The genes are TRBV5-1 and TRBJ1-2, with D perhaps TRBD1 (6 bases). The V gene's germline CDR1 is SGHRS and CDR2 YFSETQ. V was cut by 5 bases and J by 1 base, with 9 bases left in between. The CDR3 extends over 13 amino acids. The CDR3, as DNA: TGCGCCAGCAGATGGACAGTTAACTATGGCTACACCTTC. Translation: CASRWTVNYGYTF.

The V and J genes are TRBV7-3 and TRBJ2-3, with 13 positions matching TRBD2. In germline, CDR1 is SGHTA, CDR2 FQGTGA. Trimming at V came to 5 bases and at J to 2 bases, leaving 7 bases not matched to a gene. The length of the CDR3 is 17 residues. The DNA of the CDR3 is TGTGCCAGCAGCCTCAGACTAGCGGGGGGACCCACAGATACGCAGTATTTT. Translated: CASSLRLAGGPTDTQYF.

This chain links TRBV5-5 with TRBJ2-7, with D hard to call. This CDR3 spans 15 amino acids. V was shortened by 0 bases and J by 0 bases, with 10 bases between the two germline ends. Germline values: CDR1 SGHKS, CDR2 YYEKEE (reference sequence). CDR3 in DNA: TGTGCCAGCAGCTTGGCCCCCGGCGCCTCCTACGAGCAGTACTTC. Translating gives CASSLAPGASYEQYF.

The rearrangement uses TRBV4-2 and TRBJ2-1; no clear D. The CDR3 loop spans 15 amino acids. Per the germline V gene, CDR1 is LGHNA and CDR2 is YNFKEQ. Trimming removed 1 base at V and 0 bases at J, with 7 bases between. The CDR3 here is CASSQGKNSYNEQFF. The CDR3 region has the DNA TGTGCCAGCAGCCAAGGGAAGAACTCCTACAATGAGCAGTTCTTC.

This clone showed up just a few times. The chain carries TRBV19 and TRBJ1-1; the D is unclear. In germline, CDR1 is LNHDA, CDR2 SQIVND (reference sequence). This CDR3 comprises 12 residues. Trimming shortened V by 4 bases and J by 5 bases, and 8 bases separated the two germline ends. CDR3 sequence: CASSTHRTEAFF. The CDR3 nucleotides read TGTGCCAGTAGTACTCACAGAACTGAAGCTTTCTTT.

The chain combines TRBV4-2 with TRBJ2-3; TRBD2 matches 7 bases. V shed 1 base and J 0 bases; nucleotides not matched to a gene: 4. Germline V gene data show CDR1 as LGHNA and CDR2 as YNFKEQ. The CDR3 has 16 amino acids. The CDR3 DNA reads as TGTGCCAGCAGCCAAGGTGGCGGGGGTAGCACAGATACGCAGTATTTT. Amino acids: CASSQGGGGSTDTQYF.

The chain is built from TRBV5-6 and TRBJ2-7; TRBD1 agrees at 7 bases. From germline, CDR1 is SGHDT and CDR2 YYEEEE. The CDR3 is 15 amino acids. The J segment lost 4 bases and the V segment lost 4 bases, leaving 11 bases of the junction unmatched. The DNA for the CDR3 is TGTGCCAGCAGCAGCAGGACAGGCGCAGCATACGAGCAGTACTTC. Its protein is CASSSRTGAAYEQYF.